This T cell receptor (beta chain) originates from a study of T cells in Graves' hyperthyroidism and ophthalmopathy. This clonotype was seen at least ten times. Its cognate antigen is unknown. Whole-study findings and limits: A model built on 13 V-J features separated ophthalmopathy from stable hyperthyroidism.

The length of the CDR3 is 13 residues. V was shortened by 4 bases and J by 2 bases, with 9 bases between the two germline ends. Germline CDR1 SEHNR, CDR2 FQNEAQ (reference sequence). The investigators amplified TCR beta CDR3 regions from RNA transcripts. HTBI primers drove first-round RT-PCR of the TCR CDR3. TCRdb reprocessed the multiplex PCR reads via MiXCR and lists one record per CDR3 protein. This table holds about 59,000 distinct CDR3 sequences, about 50% found once. At least 3 on the Clinical Activity Score was recorded for ophthalmopathy patients, who also had NOSPECS grade at least 4 and duration under 3 months. The diagnoses drew upon clinical symptoms, serum thyroxine and TRAb, thyroid ultrasound and orbital computed tomography.

Sequencing used blood. This receptor was obtained from a woman aged 60-75 years with Graves' ophthalmopathy. V and J are TRBV7-9 and TRBJ2-7, with a possible D match to TRBD2 (5 bases). The CDR3 sequence is CASSSRGPYEQYF. CDR3 in DNA: TGTGCCAGCAGCTCCCGCGGGCCCTACGAGCAGTACTTC.